This T cell receptor beta chain was captured in a study of blood T cell repertoires in COVID-19. Here immunoSEQ multiplex PCR was the method, and the copy in TCRdb shows in-frame clones only, minus some. The data show 90,000 to 95,000 clones, 70% to 90% seen once. The germline V gene has CDR1 DFQATT and CDR2 SNEGSKA (reference sequence). This CDR3 comprises 11 residues. With 6 bases removed from V and 7 bases from J, the gap between germline ends came to 13 bases. The V call is TRBV20-1, the J call TRBJ2-7, with D maybe TRBD1 (6 bases). Material: peripheral blood. This TCR was sampled from an elderly woman with active COVID-19. Written as DNA, the CDR3 is TGCAGTGCGGACCTGAGGGGGGAGCAGTACTTC. Protein sequence: CSADLRGEQYF.